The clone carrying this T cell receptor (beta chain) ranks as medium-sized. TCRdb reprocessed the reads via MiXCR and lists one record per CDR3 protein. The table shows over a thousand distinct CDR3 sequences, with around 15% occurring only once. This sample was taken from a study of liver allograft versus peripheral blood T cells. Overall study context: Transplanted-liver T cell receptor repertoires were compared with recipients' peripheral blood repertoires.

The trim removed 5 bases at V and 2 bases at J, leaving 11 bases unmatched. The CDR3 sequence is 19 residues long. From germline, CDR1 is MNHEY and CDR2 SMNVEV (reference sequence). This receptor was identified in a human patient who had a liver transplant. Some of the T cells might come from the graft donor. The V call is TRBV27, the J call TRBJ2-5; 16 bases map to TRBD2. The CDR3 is CASSGYGTSGRAGQETQYF. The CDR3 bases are TGTGCCAGCAGTGGATACGGGACTAGCGGGAGGGCGGGACAAGAGACCCAGTACTTC.